This note documents a single T cell receptor beta chain sequence. These data belong to a study of hypomethylating agent response in myelodysplastic syndrome. The V gene's germline CDR1 is WNHNN and CDR2 SYGVQD (reference sequence). Trimming cost V 3 bases and J 5 bases, with 14 bases left between them. CDR3 length: 14 residues. Two replicates of about 200 ng each gave 400 ng DNA per sample, survey resolution. The repertoire was sequenced with immunoSEQ multiplex PCR; TCRdb's copy has only in-frame clones and lacks some. Altogether 5,000 or so clones are present, over 80% being singletons, with the ten largest covering roughly 20%.

The sample consisted of bone marrow, taken before or after starting hypomethylating agent treatment for myelodysplastic syndrome (not recorded which). V gene TRBV10-1 combines with J gene TRBJ2-7; a weak D match, TRBD2 (5 bases). This receptor was identified in a human donor with myelodysplastic syndrome. The CDR3 coding sequence is TGCGCCAGCAGTGAATCGAAGTACGGGGACGAGCAGTACTTC. Protein: CASSESKYGDEQYF.